This TCR beta chain comes out of a study of T cells in Graves' hyperthyroidism and ophthalmopathy (dated by TCRdb to the late 2010s). Turning to the overall study: TCR V-J signatures able to tell the groups apart were searched for in a discovery cohort of approximately 95 patients, of whom fewer than 45 had Graves' ophthalmopathy and 55 to 65 had stable Graves' hyperthyroidism. An independent validation cohort of around 19 hyperthyroidism patients and about 16 patients who later progressed to ophthalmopathy tested prospective prediction of ophthalmopathy. The 100 or so discovery patients were divided at random into training and test sets in a 7:3 ratio. In addition, the study compared T-cell repertoires in thyroid tissue and in blood from several Graves' hyperthyroidism patients. After blood sampling, hyperthyroidism patients were treated with methimazole at a starting dose of 30 mg daily, and ophthalmopathy patients were treated with high-dose intravenous methylprednisolone. The paper describes TCR Vbeta CDR3 sequencing of 135 peripheral blood samples, made up of 40 to 45 ophthalmopathy patients, around 73 hyperthyroidism patients and roughly 17 progressor patients. General conclusions and limits of the study: Most expanded thyroid clonotypes (frequency above 0.001) were also detected in blood, suggesting blood repertoires may reflect thyroid immune responses. No statistical method was used to set the sample size in advance, and investigators knew the group allocation. In validation, the model predicted progression to ophthalmopathy with around 71% sensitivity and around 72% specificity, a median of about 6 months before onset. Ophthalmopathy was separated from stable hyperthyroidism by a 13 V-J signature model, with around 90% sensitivity and around 81% specificity obtained in cross-validation and 80%/75% obtained in testing.

Stable Graves' hyperthyroidism was defined as no progression to ophthalmopathy during 18 months of follow-up. Hyperthyroidism patients were newly diagnosed, had a disease duration of under 2 months, and were aged 18 to 65 years. The study excluded patients with uncontrolled infections, other autoimmune diseases, pregnancy or lactation. Diagnoses relied on clinical symptoms, serum thyroxine and TRAb, thyroid ultrasound and orbital computed tomography. Total RNA was extracted with Trizol reagent, and quality was checked on an Agilent 2100 Bioanalyzer. The germline V gene (reference sequence) supplies CDR1 LNHDA and CDR2 SQIVND. V lost 7 bases and J lost 5 bases, and the count of bases not matched to a germline gene is 6. Reading from cysteine to phenylalanine, the CDR3 counts 14 amino acids. The DNA shown is the 42-base CDR3, in frame from base 1. This clonotype was seen ten or more times. Its antigen is currently not known. Base-call qualities are not available, and no considerably larger clone is one nucleotide away.

The TCR beta CDR3 regions were amplified from the RNA transcripts. For the first round of RT-PCR on the TCR CDR3, the HTBI primer set was used together with the Qiagen OneStep RT-PCR kit. Libraries were constructed in a second round of multiplex PCR, after which size selection and purification were carried out. Libraries were sequenced paired-end with 100 bp reads on an Illumina HiSeq2000. For the original study's pipeline: SOAPnuke was used to process the raw data, throwing out any read that contained adapters or uncalled bases, had a mean Phred below 15, or lacked an exact constant-primer or identifier match. COPE v1.2.5 was used to merge high-quality paired reads, and clonotypes were defined as unique nucleotide sequences. Clonotypes were aligned to IMGT TRBV, TRBD and TRBJ reference segments using MiTCR v1.1. Analysis was restricted to V-J combinations with a frequency above 0.0001, which covered just over 98% of repertoires. The TCS score was defined as F50 (clonal expansion) divided by E x V (chaos), with BLOSUM62-based TCRdist calculated between CDR3 peptides within each V-J. Welch's t-statistics and random forest reduced fewer than 550 V-J features to fewer than 15, which were used in a naive Bayes classifier (R e1071). The similarity between thyroid and blood repertoires was quantified using the Morisita-Horn index. Through fastp at Q25 and MiXCR, TCRdb rebuilt clones from the public reads, retaining in-frame beta chains. When rows share a CDR3 protein, they turn into one entry using the most common DNA and genes. The V and J calls and clone size come from TCRdb's table, not from the authors' own analysis. The sample table records about 98,000 distinct CDR3 sequences; around 40% of these occur just once. The ten top clones hold roughly 10% of the sample.

The TCR comes from a woman in her twenties or thirties with Graves' hyperthyroidism. The sample consisted of peripheral blood or thyroid tissue (not recorded which). The chain uses TRBV19 and TRBJ2-5; 11 central nucleotides agree with TRBD2. This receptor has the CDR3 CASIDTSGSETQYF. In nucleotides, the sequence is TGTGCCAGTATCGACACTAGCGGGAGTGAGACCCAGTACTTC.